A selection of T cell receptor beta chains follows, all from one sample in a study of blood T cells in healthy people across ages. MiXCR, applied by TCRdb to the 5' RACE reads, yields one record per CDR3 protein. Of some 670,000 distinct CDR3 sequences in the sample, about 51% are singletons; the top ten hold approximately 15%. Source material: blood. The receptors were sampled from a woman older than 75 in good health. Each CDR3 is given without its conserved first and last residue. D genes are given only for firm matches.

d_gene: .; v_gene: TRBV4-2; j_gene: TRBJ2-1; CDR3aa: ASSQDFGDREQF
d_gene: .; v_gene: TRBV12-3/TRBV12-4; j_gene: TRBJ1-6; CDR3aa: ASRLGSWNSPLH
d_gene: TRBD1; v_gene: TRBV27; j_gene: TRBJ1-2; CDR3aa: ASSLNRGLIYGYT
d_gene: TRBD1; v_gene: TRBV20-1; j_gene: TRBJ1-2; CDR3aa: SVETPGQGHYGYT
d_gene: TRBD2; v_gene: TRBV7-2; j_gene: TRBJ2-1; CDR3aa: ASSLDGGVYNEQF
d_gene: TRBD2; v_gene: TRBV7-6; j_gene: .; CDR3aa: ASSFRLAGGPNENNEQY
d_gene: .; v_gene: TRBV14; j_gene: TRBJ2-6; CDR3aa: ASSQGPRVFFSGANVLT
d_gene: .; v_gene: TRBV6-5; j_gene: .; CDR3aa: ASTKLFNSYNEQY
d_gene: .; v_gene: TRBV28; j_gene: TRBJ2-7; CDR3aa: ASRRELIGEQY
d_gene: TRBD1; v_gene: TRBV25-1; j_gene: TRBJ1-5; CDR3aa: ASRAQGAGNQPQH
d_gene: .; v_gene: TRBV29-1; j_gene: TRBJ2-1; CDR3aa: SVKEGGRHNEQF
d_gene: TRBD2; v_gene: TRBV29-1; j_gene: TRBJ2-3; CDR3aa: SVPLGRLAGVTDTQY
d_gene: TRBD2; v_gene: TRBV6-5; j_gene: .; CDR3aa: ASSSLSGGTKNIQY
d_gene: .; v_gene: TRBV28; j_gene: TRBJ2-2; CDR3aa: ASTHPGGDGELF
d_gene: .; v_gene: TRBV2; j_gene: TRBJ2-1; CDR3aa: ASRGSGSYNEQF
d_gene: TRBD2; v_gene: TRBV3-1; j_gene: .; CDR3aa: ASSPNGLAGYYEQY
d_gene: .; v_gene: TRBV5-1; j_gene: TRBJ2-6; CDR3aa: ASRVNGANVLT
d_gene: TRBD2; v_gene: TRBV5-1; j_gene: TRBJ2-7; CDR3aa: ASSLGIAGESFYEQY
d_gene: .; v_gene: TRBV12-3/TRBV12-4; j_gene: TRBJ2-3; CDR3aa: ASSLIGGAEQQY
d_gene: TRBD1; v_gene: TRBV6-5; j_gene: TRBJ1-6; CDR3aa: ASSLDRGWSPLH
d_gene: TRBD2; v_gene: TRBV7-8; j_gene: TRBJ2-3; CDR3aa: ASSLGSGGSDTQY
d_gene: .; v_gene: TRBV20-1; j_gene: TRBJ2-3; CDR3aa: SAIKGRDTQY
d_gene: .; v_gene: TRBV5-1; j_gene: TRBJ2-5; CDR3aa: ASSRTAVQETQY
d_gene: TRBD1; v_gene: TRBV28; j_gene: TRBJ2-7; CDR3aa: ASSNPGQIYEQY
d_gene: TRBD1; v_gene: TRBV28; j_gene: TRBJ2-4; CDR3aa: ASSPGQGIAKNIQY
d_gene: .; v_gene: TRBV11-3; j_gene: TRBJ2-5; CDR3aa: ASSLHSGQETQY
d_gene: .; v_gene: TRBV19; j_gene: TRBJ1-5; CDR3aa: ASSPRARGSPRAQPQH
d_gene: TRBD2; v_gene: TRBV27; j_gene: TRBJ2-1; CDR3aa: ASSFNRTSGGPYNEQF
d_gene: TRBD1; v_gene: TRBV25-1; j_gene: .; CDR3aa: ASSPRGQGGVRGETQY
d_gene: .; v_gene: TRBV2; j_gene: TRBJ2-5; CDR3aa: ASSVYGSPARTQY
d_gene: TRBD1; v_gene: TRBV11-2; j_gene: TRBJ1-6; CDR3aa: ASSGTGNSPLH
d_gene: TRBD2; v_gene: TRBV12-3/TRBV12-4; j_gene: .; CDR3aa: ASSFMASGYEQY
d_gene: TRBD2; v_gene: TRBV29-1; j_gene: TRBJ2-1; CDR3aa: SAEEELAGGPNEQF
d_gene: .; v_gene: TRBV7-3; j_gene: TRBJ2-3; CDR3aa: ASSLTGGDTQY
d_gene: TRBD2; v_gene: TRBV28; j_gene: TRBJ2-3; CDR3aa: ASSPQLAWDTQY
d_gene: .; v_gene: TRBV20-1; j_gene: TRBJ2-7; CDR3aa: SARDSGRHNEQY
d_gene: TRBD1; v_gene: TRBV7-8; j_gene: .; CDR3aa: ASSSAGTGSSEQY
d_gene: .; v_gene: TRBV5-1; j_gene: TRBJ2-3; CDR3aa: ASSLSVQGTDTQY
d_gene: .; v_gene: TRBV5-1; j_gene: TRBJ2-5; CDR3aa: ASSLELLGETQY
d_gene: .; v_gene: TRBV10-3; j_gene: TRBJ1-2; CDR3aa: AISEDHYGYT
d_gene: .; v_gene: TRBV6-5; j_gene: TRBJ2-1; CDR3aa: ASSYRLGPNEQF
d_gene: TRBD2; v_gene: TRBV5-5; j_gene: TRBJ2-7; CDR3aa: ASSTGLAAIYEQY
d_gene: .; v_gene: TRBV2; j_gene: TRBJ1-5; CDR3aa: ASSINQPQH
d_gene: TRBD2; v_gene: TRBV12-3/TRBV12-4; j_gene: TRBJ2-4; CDR3aa: ASSLGLASDIQY
d_gene: TRBD2; v_gene: TRBV29-1; j_gene: TRBJ2-1; CDR3aa: SVSTSGRDNEQF
d_gene: TRBD1; v_gene: TRBV20-1; j_gene: TRBJ2-1; CDR3aa: SARDPGRQGDSNEQF
d_gene: TRBD2; v_gene: TRBV28; j_gene: TRBJ2-3; CDR3aa: TSSHSGRPDTQY
d_gene: .; v_gene: TRBV28; j_gene: TRBJ1-1; CDR3aa: ASSYKGANTEAF
d_gene: .; v_gene: TRBV29-1; j_gene: TRBJ2-4; CDR3aa: SDRFGRTSIIQY